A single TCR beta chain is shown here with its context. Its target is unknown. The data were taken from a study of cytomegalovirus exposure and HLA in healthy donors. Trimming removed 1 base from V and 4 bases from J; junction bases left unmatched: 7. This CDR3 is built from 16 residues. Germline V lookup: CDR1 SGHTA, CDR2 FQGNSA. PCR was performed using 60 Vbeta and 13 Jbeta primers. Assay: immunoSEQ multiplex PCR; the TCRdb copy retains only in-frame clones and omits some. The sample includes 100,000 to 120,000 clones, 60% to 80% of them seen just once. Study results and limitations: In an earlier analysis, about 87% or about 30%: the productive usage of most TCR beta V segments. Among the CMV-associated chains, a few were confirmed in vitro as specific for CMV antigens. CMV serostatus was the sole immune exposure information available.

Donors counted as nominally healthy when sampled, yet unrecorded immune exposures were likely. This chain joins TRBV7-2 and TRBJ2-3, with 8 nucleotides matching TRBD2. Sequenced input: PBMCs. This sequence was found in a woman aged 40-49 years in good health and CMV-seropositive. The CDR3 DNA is TGTGCCAGCAGCTTAGTCCCGGGGGGGCTGTCAGATACGCAGTATTTT. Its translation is CASSLVPGGLSDTQYF.